This T cell receptor beta chain was sequenced for a study of T cell responses to AZD1222 COVID-19 vaccine. Across the whole study: Analyses pooled second doses at about 4 or about 12 weeks. Notes on the study in general: A rise in Spike-specific TCR breadth and depth followed two AZD1222 doses. Donors skewed white British and female; clonal diversity was possibly underestimated.

Sequenced by immunoSEQ multiplex PCR; TCRdb stores in-frame clones only, minus some. In the table there are 130,000 to 150,000 clones, 90% to 95% of which are singletons. As regards this clone: As yet, its antigen is unknown.

Germline loops: CDR1 SGDLS, CDR2 YYNGEE. CDR3 length equals 13 residues. V was pared by 5 bases and J by 6 bases, with 4 bases of the junction left unmatched. The receptor was derived from an adult in good health. The specimen comprised peripheral blood, sampled on day 0 of AZD1222 vaccination. This chain connects TRBV9 to TRBJ1-5; 8 bases map to TRBD1. The CDR3 region has the DNA TGTGCCAGCAGTGGACAGGGCTTTCAGCCCCAGCATTTT. Translated, it gives CASSGQGFQPQHF.